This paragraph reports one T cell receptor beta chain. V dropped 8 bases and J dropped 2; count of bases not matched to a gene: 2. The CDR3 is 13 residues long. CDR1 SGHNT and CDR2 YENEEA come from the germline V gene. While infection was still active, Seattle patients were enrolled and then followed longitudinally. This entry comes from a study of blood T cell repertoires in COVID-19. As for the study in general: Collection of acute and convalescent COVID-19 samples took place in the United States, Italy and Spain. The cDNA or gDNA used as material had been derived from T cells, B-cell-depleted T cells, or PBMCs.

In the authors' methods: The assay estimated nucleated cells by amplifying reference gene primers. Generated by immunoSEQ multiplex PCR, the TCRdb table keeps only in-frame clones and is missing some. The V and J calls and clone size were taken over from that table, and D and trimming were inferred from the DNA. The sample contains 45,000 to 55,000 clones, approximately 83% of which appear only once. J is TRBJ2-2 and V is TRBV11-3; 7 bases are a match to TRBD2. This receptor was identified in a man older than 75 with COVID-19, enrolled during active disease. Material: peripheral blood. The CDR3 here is CASRGENTGELFF. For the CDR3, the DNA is TGTGCCAGCCGGGGGGAAAACACCGGGGAGCTGTTTTTT.